This T cell receptor beta chain was obtained from a study of memory CD4+ T cells and cytomegalovirus serostatus. Single viable CD3+CD4+CD8-CD45RO+ cells were sorted as the memory CD4+ T cells. This clone was seen more than once but under ten times. Germline V lookup: CDR1 ENHRY, CDR2 SYGVKD. The CDR3 consists of 14 residues. V was shortened by 7 bases and J by 7 bases, with 17 bases between the two germline ends. TCRdb's table, derived via immunoSEQ multiplex PCR, lists solely in-frame clones and lacks some. The data contain some 66,000 clones, around 76% of them singletons. Sequenced: memory CD4+ T cells from blood. The rearrangement joins TRBV10-3 to TRBJ1-5; D is undetermined. This receptor was identified in an adult in good health and CMV-seropositive. The CDR3 sequence is CAIMKEKGKQPQHF. Written as DNA, the CDR3 is TGTGCCATCATGAAGGAAAAGGGAAAACAGCCCCAGCATTTT.